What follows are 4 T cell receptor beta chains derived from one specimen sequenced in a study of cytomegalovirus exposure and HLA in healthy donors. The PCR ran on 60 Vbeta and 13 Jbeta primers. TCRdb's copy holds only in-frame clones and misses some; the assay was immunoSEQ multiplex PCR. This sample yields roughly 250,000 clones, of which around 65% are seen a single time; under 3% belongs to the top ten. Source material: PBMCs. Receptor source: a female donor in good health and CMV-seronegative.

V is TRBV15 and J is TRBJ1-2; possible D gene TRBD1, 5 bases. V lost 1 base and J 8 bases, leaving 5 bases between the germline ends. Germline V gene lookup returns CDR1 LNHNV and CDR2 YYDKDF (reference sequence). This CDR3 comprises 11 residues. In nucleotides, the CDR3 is TGTGCCACCAGCAGAGGACAGGGCTACACCTTC. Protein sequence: CATSRGQGYTF. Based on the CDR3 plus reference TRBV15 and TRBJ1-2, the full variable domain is DAMVIQNPRYQVTQFGKPVTLSCSQTLNHNVMYWYQQKSSQAPKLLFHYYDKDFNNEADTPDNFQSRRPNTSFCFLDIRSPGLGDTAMYLCATSRGQGYTFGSGTRLTVV.

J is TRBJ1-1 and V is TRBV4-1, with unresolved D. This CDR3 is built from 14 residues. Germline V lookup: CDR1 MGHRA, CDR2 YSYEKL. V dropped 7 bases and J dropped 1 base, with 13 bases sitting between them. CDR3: CASNLPGANTEAFF. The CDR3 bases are TGCGCCAGCAACCTACCGGGTGCGAACACTGAAGCTTTCTTT.

CDR3 sequence reads: CATSLRGTEAFF. CDR3 bases: TGTGCCACCAGCCTCCGGGGCACTGAAGCTTTCTTT. The rearrangement joins TRBV15 to TRBJ1-1, with D uncertain. In germline, CDR1 is LNHNV, CDR2 YYDKDF (reference sequence). The CDR3 length is 12 residues. Trimming shortened V by 5 bases and J by 4 bases, and 8 bases separated the two germline ends. Full variable domain (outside the CDR3, taken from reference TRBV15 and TRBJ1-1): DAMVIQNPRYQVTQFGKPVTLSCSQTLNHNVMYWYQQKSSQAPKLLFHYYDKDFNNEADTPDNFQSRRPNTSFCFLDIRSPGLGDTAMYLCATSLRGTEAFFGQGTRLTVV.

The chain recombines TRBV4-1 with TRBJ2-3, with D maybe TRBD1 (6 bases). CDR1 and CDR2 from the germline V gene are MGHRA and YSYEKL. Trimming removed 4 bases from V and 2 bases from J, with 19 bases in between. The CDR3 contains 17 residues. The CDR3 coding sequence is TGCGCCAGCAGCCCGCTGGGGCAGGGGCCTGACACAGATACGCAGTATTTT. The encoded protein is CASSPLGQGPDTDTQYF.